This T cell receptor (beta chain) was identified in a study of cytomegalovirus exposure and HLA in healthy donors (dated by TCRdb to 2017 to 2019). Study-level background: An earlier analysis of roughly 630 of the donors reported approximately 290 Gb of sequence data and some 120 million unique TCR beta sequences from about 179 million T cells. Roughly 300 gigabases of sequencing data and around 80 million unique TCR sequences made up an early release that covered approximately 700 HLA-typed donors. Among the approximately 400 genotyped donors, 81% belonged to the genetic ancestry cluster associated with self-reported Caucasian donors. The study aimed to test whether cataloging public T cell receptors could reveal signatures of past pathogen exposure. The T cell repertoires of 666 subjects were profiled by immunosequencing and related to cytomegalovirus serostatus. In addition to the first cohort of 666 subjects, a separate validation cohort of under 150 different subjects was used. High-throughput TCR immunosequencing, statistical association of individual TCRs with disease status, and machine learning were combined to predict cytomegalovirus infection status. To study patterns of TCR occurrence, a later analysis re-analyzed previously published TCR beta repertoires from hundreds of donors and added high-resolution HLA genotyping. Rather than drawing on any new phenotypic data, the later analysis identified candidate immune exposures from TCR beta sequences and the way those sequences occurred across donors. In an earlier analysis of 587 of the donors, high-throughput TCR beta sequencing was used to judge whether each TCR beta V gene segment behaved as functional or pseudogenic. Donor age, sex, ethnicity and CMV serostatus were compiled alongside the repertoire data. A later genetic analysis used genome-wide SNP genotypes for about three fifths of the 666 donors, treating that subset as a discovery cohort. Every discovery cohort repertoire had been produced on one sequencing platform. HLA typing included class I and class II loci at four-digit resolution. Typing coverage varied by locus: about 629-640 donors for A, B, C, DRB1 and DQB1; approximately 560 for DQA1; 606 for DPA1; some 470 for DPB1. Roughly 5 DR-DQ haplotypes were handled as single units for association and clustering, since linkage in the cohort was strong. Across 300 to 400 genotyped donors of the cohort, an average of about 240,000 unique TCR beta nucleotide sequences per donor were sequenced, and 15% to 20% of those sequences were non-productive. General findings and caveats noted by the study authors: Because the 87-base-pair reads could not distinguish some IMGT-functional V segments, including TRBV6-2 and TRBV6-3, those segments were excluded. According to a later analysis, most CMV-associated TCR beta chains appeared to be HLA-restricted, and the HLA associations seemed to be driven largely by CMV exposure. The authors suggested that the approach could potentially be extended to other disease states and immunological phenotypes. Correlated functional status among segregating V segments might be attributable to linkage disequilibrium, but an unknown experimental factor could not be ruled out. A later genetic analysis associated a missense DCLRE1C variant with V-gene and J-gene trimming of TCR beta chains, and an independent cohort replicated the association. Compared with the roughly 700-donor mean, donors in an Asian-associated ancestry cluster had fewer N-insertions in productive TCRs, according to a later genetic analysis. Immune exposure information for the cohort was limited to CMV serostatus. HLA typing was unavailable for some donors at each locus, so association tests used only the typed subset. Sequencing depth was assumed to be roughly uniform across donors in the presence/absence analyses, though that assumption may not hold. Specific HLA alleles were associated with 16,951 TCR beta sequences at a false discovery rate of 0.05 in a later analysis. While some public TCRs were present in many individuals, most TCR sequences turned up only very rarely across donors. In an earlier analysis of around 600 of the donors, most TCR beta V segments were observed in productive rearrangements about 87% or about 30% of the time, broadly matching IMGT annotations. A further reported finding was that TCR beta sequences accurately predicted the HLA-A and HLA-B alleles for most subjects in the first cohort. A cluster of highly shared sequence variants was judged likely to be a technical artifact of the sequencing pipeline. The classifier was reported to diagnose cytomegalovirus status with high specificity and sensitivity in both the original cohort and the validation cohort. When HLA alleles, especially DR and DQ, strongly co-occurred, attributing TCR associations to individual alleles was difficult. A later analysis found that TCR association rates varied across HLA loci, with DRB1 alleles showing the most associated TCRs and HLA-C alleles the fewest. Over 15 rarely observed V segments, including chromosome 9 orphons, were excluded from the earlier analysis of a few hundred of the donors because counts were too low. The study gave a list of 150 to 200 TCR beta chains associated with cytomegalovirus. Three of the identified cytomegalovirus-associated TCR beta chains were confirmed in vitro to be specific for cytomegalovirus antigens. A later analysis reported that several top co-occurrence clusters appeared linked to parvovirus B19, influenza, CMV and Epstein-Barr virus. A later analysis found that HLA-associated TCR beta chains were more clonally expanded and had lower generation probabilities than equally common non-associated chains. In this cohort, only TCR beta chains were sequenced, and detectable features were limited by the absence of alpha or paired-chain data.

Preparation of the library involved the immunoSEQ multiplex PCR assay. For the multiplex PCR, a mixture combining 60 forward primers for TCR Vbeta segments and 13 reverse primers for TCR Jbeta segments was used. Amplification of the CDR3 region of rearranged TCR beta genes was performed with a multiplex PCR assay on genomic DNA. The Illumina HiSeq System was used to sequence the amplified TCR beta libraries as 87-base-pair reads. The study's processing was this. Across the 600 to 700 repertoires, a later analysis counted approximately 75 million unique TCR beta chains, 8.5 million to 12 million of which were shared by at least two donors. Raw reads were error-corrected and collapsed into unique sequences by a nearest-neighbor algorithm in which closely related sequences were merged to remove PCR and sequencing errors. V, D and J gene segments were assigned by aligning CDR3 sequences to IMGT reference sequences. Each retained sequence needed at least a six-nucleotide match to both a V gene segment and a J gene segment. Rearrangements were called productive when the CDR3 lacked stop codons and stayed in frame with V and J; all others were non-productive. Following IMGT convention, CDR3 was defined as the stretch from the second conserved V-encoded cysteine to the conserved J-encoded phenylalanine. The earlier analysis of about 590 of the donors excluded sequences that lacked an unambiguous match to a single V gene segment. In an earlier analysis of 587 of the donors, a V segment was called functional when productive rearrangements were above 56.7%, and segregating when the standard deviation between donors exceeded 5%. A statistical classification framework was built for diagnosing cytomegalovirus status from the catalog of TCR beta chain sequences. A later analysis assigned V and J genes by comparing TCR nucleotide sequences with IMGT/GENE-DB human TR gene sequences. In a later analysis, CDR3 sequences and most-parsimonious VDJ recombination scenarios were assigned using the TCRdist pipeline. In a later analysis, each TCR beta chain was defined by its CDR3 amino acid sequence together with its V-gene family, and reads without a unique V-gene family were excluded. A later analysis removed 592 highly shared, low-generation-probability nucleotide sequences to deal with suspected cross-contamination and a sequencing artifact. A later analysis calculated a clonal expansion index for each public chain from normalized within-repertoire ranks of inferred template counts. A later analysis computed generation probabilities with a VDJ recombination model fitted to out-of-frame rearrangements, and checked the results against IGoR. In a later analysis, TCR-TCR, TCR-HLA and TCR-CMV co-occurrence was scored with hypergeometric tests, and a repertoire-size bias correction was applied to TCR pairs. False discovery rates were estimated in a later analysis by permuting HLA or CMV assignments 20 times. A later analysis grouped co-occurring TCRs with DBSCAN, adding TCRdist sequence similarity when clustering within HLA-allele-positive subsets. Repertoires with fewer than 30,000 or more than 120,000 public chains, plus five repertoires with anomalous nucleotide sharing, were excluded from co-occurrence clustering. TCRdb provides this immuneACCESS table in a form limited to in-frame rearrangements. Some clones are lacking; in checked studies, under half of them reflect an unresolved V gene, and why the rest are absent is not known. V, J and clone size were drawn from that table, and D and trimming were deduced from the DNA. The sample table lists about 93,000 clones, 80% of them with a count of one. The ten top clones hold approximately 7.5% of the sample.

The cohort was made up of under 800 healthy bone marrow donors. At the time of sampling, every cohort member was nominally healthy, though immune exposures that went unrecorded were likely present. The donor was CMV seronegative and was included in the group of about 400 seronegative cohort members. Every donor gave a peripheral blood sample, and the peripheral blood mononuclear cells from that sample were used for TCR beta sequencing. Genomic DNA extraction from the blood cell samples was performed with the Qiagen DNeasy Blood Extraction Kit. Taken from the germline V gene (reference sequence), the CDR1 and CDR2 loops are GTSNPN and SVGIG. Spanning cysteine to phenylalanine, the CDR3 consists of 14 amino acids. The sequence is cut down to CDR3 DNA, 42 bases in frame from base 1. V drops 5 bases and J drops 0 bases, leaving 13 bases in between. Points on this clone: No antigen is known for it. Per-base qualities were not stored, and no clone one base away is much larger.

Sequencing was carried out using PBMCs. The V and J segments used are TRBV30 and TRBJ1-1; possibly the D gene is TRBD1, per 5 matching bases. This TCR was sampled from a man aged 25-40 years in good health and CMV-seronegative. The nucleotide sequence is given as TGTGCCTGGTACGGGGGATTTCTGAACACTGAAGCTTTCTTT. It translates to CAWYGGFLNTEAFF.